This T cell receptor (beta chain) came from a study of T cells in Graves' hyperthyroidism and ophthalmopathy. This clonotype came up many times. V was clipped by 0 bases and J by 5 bases, with 9 bases between them. In germline, CDR1 is SGHTS, CDR2 YDEGEE. The CDR3 contains 14 residues. Recently diagnosed hyperthyroidism of less than 2 months' duration affected patients aged 18 to 65. Clinical symptoms, serum thyroxine, TRAb, thyroid ultrasound and orbital computed tomography informed diagnoses. When hyperthyroidism was first diagnosed, the blood sample was taken, preceding any ophthalmopathy symptoms. PBMCs were obtained from roughly 10 ml fresh peripheral blood. RNA transcripts served as the template for amplifying TCR beta CDR3 regions. Carried out on the TCR CDR3, a first-round RT-PCR used the HTBI primer set. Using its own MiXCR run on the multiplex PCR reads, TCRdb lists one record per CDR3 protein. The data contain around 350,000 distinct CDR3 sequences, about a sixth of them singletons.

This clonotype originated in a woman aged 18-30 years with Graves' hyperthyroidism that later progressed to Graves' ophthalmopathy. Material: blood. The gene calls are TRBV5-8 and TRBJ1-5, with a weak D call TRBD1 (6 bases). The CDR3 sequence: CASSLVAGDQPQHF. CDR3 DNA: TGTGCCAGCAGCTTGGTCGCAGGGGATCAGCCCCAGCATTTT.